Below, one T cell receptor beta chain is given with its context. These data originate in a study of CD8 T cells in Susac syndrome. The germline CDR1 and CDR2 sequences are MNHEY and SVGAGI. V was trimmed by 4 bases and J by 6 bases, leaving 9 bases between them. CDR3 length: 12 amino acids. A quantity of roughly 0.5 to 1 ug RNA underwent reverse transcription using random hexamers. TCR beta CDR3 was amplified by immunoSEQ multiplex PCR. This amplification extended across 54 Vbeta and 13 Jbeta segments. TCRdb re-called the immunoSEQ multiplex PCR reads through MiXCR, storing one row per CDR3 protein. The table lists around 280,000 distinct CDR3 sequences, roughly 81% of them singletons. Treatment-naive patients with stable or active relapsing-remitting disease served as multiple sclerosis controls.

The chain carries TRBV6-5 and TRBJ1-1; D remains unclear. Material for sequencing was CD8+ T cells from PBMCs. The sequence was obtained from a human donor with multiple sclerosis. CDR3 DNA sequence: TGTGCCAGCAGTTTGCCAGGCGCTGAAGCTTTCTTT. Translation gives CASSLPGAEAFF.